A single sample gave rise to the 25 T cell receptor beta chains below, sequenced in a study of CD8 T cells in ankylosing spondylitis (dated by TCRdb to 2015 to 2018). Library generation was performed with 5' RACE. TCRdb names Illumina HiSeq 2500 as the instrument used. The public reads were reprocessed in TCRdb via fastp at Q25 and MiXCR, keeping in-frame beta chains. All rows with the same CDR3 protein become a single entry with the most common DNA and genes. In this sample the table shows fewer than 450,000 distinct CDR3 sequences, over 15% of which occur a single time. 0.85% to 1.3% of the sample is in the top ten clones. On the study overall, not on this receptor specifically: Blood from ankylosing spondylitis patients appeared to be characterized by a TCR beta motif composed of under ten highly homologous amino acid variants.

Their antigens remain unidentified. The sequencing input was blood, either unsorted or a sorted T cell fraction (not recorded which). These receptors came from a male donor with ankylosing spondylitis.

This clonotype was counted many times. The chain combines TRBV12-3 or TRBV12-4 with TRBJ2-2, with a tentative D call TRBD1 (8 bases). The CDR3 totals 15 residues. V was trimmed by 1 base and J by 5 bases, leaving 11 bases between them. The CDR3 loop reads CASSLDRGGTGELFF. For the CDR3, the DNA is TGTGCCAGCAGTTTAGACAGGGGGGGAACCGGGGAGCTGTTTTTT.

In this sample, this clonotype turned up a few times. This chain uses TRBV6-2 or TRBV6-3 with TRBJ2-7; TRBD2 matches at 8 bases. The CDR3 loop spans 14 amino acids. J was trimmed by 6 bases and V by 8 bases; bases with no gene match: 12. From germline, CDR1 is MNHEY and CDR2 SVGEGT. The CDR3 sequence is CASLMSGSGFEQYF. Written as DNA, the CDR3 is TGTGCCAGCCTCATGAGCGGGAGTGGCTTCGAGCAGTACTTC.

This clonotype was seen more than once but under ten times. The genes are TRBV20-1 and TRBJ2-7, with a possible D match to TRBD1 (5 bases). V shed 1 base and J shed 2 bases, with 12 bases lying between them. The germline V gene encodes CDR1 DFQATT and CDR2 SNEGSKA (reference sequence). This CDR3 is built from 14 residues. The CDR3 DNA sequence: TGCAGTGCTAGAGGACAAGGGGCCACCTACGAGCAGTACTTC. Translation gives CSARGQGATYEQYF.

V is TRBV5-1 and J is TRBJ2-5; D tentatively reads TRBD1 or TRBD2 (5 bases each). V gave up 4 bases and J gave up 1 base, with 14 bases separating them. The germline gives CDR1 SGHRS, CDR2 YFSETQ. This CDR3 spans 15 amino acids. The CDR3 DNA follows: TGCGCCAGCAGCCCCGGGGACGGCTTCCAAGAGACCCAGTACTTC. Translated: CASSPGDGFQETQYF.

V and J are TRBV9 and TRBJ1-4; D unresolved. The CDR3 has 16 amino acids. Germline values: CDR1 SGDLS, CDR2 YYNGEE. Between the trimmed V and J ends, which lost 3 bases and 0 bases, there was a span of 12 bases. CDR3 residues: CASSDTAGTTNEKLFF. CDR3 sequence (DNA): TGTGCCAGCAGCGACACGGCCGGGACAACTAATGAAAAACTGTTTTTT.

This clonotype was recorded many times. The CDR3 nucleotides are TGTGCCAGCAGACGGACTAGCTTCCCCCAGTACTTC. Translation: CASRRTSFPQYF. The V and J genes are TRBV12-3 or TRBV12-4 and TRBJ2-5, with 8 positions matching TRBD2. Germline trimming cut 6 bases from V and 9 bases from J; bases unmatched to any gene: 6. The CDR3 is made up of 12 amino acids.

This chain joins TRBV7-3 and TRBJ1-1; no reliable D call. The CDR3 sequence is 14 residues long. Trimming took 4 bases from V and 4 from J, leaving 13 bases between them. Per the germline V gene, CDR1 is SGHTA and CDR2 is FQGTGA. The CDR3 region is CASSSYAGSTEAFF. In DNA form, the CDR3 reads TGTGCCAGCAGCTCGTATGCGGGGTCCACTGAAGCTTTCTTT. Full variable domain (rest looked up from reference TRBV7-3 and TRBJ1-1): GAGVSQTPSNKVTEKGKYVELRCDPISGHTALYWYRQSLGQGPEFLIYFQGTGAADDSGLPNDRFFAVRPEGSVSTLKIQRTERGDSAVYLCASSSYAGSTEAFFGQGTRLTVV.

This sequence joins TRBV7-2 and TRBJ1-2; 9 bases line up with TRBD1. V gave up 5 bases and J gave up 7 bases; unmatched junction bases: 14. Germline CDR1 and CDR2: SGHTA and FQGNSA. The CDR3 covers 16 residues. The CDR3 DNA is TGTGCCAGCAGCCCCGACCCTCCGGGACAGGGAGGTGGCTACACCTTC. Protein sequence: CASSPDPPGQGGGYTF.

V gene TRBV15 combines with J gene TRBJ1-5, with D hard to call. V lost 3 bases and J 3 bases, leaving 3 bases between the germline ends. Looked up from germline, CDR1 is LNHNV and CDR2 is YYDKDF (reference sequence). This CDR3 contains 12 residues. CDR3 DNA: TGTGCCACCAGCAGGACCAATCAGCCCCAGCATTTT. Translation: CATSRTNQPQHF.

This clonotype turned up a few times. Here the CDR3 reads CASSIVGQQYSGNTIYF. The CDR3 DNA sequence: TGTGCCAGTAGTATCGTGGGACAGCAATACTCTGGAAACACCATATATTTT. The chain joins TRBV19 to TRBJ1-3, with 7 bases aligning to TRBD1. Germline V gene sequence: CDR1 LNHDA, CDR2 SQIVND (reference sequence). This CDR3 comprises 17 residues. The trim removed 3 bases at V and 0 bases at J, leaving 8 bases unmatched.

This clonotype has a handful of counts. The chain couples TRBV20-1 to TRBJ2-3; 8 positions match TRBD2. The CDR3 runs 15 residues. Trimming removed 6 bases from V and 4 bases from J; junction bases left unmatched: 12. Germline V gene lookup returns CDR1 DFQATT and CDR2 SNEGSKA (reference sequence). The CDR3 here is CSATPGTSGPDTQYF. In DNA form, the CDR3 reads TGCAGTGCCACACCCGGGACTAGTGGCCCAGATACGCAGTATTTT.

The CDR3 loop is CASSQVGAGVPYNEQFF. CDR3 bases: TGCGCCAGCAGCCAAGTCGGGGCGGGAGTCCCCTACAATGAGCAGTTCTTC. This sequence joins TRBV4-1 and TRBJ2-1; 7 positions agree with TRBD2. V lost 1 base to trimming and J lost 2 bases; unmatched junction nucleotides: 8. CDR1 is MGHRA and CDR2 is YSYEKL in the germline V gene. The CDR3 runs to 17 residues.

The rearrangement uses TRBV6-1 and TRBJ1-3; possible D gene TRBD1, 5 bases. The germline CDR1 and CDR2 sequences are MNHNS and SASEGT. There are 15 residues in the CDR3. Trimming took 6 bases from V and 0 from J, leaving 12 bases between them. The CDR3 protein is CASSRGARSGNTIYF. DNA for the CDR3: TGTGCCAGCAGCCGCGGGGCCCGCTCTGGAAACACCATATATTTT.

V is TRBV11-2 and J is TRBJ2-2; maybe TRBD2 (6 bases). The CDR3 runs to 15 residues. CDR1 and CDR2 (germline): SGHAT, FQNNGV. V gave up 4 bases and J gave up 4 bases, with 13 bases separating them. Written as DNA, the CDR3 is TGTGCCAGCAGCTATCAGCGGGTCATCACCGGGGAGCTGTTTTTT. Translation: CASSYQRVITGELFF.

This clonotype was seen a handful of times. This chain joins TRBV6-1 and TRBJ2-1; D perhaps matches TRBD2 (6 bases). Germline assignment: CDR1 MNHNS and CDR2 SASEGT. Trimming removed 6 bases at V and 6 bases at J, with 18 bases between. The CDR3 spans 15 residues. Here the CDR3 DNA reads TGTGCCAGCAGCCTGACTAGGAGCTCGAGCAATGAGCAGTTCTTC. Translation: CASSLTRSSSNEQFF.

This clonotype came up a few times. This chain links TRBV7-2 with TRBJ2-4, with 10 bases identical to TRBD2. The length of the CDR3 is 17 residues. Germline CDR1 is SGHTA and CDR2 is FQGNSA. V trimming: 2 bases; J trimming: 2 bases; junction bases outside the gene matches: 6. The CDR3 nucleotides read TGTGCCAGCAGCTTAAGGGTAGCGGGAGGATCCAAAAACATTCAGTACTTC. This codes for CASSLRVAGGSKNIQYF. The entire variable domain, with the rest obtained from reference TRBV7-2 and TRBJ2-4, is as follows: GAGVSQSPSNKVTEKGKDVELRCDPISGHTALYWYRQSLGQGLEFLIYFQGNSAPDKSGLPSDRFSAERTGGSVSTLTIQRTQQEDSAVYLCASSLRVAGGSKNIQYFGAGTRLSVL.

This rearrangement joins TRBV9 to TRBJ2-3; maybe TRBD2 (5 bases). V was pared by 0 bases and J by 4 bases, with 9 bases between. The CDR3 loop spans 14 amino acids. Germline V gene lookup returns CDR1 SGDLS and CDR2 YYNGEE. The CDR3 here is CASSVAGYPDTQYF. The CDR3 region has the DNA TGTGCCAGCAGCGTAGCGGGGTACCCAGATACGCAGTATTTT.

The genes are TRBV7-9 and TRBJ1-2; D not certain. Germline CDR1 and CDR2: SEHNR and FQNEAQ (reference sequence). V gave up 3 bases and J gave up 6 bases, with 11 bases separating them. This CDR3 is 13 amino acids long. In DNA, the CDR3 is TGTGCCAGCAGCTTTGTAGAGTCGAATGGCTACACCTTC. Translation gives CASSFVESNGYTF.

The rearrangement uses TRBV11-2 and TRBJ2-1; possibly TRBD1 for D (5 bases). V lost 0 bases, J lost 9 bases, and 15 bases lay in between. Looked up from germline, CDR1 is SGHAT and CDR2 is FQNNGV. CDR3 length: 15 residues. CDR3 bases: TGTGCCAGCAGCTTAGAGCCAATCAGTAGGGGTGAGCAGTTCTTC. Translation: CASSLEPISRGEQFF.

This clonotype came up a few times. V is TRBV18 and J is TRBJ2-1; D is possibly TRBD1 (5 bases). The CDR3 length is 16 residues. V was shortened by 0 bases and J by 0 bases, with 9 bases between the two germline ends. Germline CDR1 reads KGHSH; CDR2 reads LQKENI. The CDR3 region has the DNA TGTGCCAGCTCACCACCGCAGGGAATCTCCTACAATGAGCAGTTCTTC. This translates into CASSPPQGISYNEQFF.

CDR3 protein: CASSRGLAGGINEQFF. The CDR3 bases are TGCGCCAGCAGCAGGGGACTAGCGGGAGGTATCAATGAGCAGTTCTTC. The V and J genes are TRBV5-1 and TRBJ2-1, with 15 bases lining up with TRBD2. The V gene end was trimmed by 4 bases and the J gene end by 6 bases; junction bases not matched to a gene: 5. The V gene's germline CDR1 is SGHRS and CDR2 YFSETQ. The CDR3 has 16 amino acids. Full variable domain (remainder filled in from reference TRBV5-1 and TRBJ2-1): KAGVTQTPRYLIKTRGQQVTLSCSPISGHRSVSWYQQTPGQGLQFLFEYFSETQRNKGNFPGRFSGRQFSNSRSEMNVSTLELGDSALYLCASSRGLAGGINEQFFGPGTRLTVL.

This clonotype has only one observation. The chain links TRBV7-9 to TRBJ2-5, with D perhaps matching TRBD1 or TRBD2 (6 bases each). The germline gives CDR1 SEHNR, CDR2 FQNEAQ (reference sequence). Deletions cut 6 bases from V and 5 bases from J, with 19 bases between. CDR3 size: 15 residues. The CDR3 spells CASSRIQGGGETQYF. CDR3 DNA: TGTGCCAGCAGTCGAATACAGGGAGGAGGCGAGACCCAGTACTTC.

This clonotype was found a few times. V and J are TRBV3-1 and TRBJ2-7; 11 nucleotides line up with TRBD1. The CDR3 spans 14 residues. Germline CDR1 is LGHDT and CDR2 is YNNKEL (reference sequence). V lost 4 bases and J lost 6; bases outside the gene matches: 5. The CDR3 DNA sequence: TGTGCCAGCAGCCCCGGGGACAGGGGGGGCGAGCAGTACTTC. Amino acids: CASSPGDRGGEQYF.

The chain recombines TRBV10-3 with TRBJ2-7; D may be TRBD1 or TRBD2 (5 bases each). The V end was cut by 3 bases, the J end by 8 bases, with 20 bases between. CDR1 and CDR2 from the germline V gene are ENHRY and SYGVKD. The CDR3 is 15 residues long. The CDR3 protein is CAISESGTAVGKQYF. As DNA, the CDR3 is TGTGCCATCAGTGAATCTGGGACGGCGGTGGGAAAGCAGTACTTC.

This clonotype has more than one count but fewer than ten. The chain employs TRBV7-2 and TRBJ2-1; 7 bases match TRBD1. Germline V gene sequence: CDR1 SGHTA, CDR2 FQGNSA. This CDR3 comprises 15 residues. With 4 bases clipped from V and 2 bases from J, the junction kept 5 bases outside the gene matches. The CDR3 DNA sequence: TGTGCCAGCAGCTACACGGGACAGCCCTACAATGAGCAGTTCTTC. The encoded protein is CASSYTGQPYNEQFF.